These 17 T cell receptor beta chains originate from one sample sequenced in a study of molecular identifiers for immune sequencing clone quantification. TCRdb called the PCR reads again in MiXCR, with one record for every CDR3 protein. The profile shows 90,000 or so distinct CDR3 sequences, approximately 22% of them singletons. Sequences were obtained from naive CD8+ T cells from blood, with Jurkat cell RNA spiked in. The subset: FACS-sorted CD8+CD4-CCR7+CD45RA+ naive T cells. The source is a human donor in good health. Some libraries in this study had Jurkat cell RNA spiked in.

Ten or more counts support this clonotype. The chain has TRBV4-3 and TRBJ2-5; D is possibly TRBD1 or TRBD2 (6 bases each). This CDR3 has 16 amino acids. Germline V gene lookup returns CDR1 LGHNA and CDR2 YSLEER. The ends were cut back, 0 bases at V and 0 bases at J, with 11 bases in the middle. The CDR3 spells CASSQDLRGDQETQYF. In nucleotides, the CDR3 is TGCGCCAGCAGCCAAGATCTGAGGGGGGACCAAGAGACCCAGTACTTC.

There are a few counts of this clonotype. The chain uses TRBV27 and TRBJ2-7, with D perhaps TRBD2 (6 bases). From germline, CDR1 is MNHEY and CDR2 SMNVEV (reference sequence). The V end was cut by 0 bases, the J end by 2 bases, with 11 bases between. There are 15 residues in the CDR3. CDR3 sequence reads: CASSLSAGRAYEQYF. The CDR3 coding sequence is TGTGCCAGCAGTTTATCAGCGGGCCGAGCCTACGAGCAGTACTTC.

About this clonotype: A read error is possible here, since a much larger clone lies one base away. The CDR3 DNA reads as TGTGCCAGCAGCTTAGGCCTCGCTGAAGCTCTCTTT. Translation gives CASSLGLAEALF. The V gene is TRBV7-9, the J gene TRBJ1-1; D call uncertain. The germline V gene has CDR1 SEHNR and CDR2 FQNEAQ (reference sequence). This CDR3 is built from 12 residues.

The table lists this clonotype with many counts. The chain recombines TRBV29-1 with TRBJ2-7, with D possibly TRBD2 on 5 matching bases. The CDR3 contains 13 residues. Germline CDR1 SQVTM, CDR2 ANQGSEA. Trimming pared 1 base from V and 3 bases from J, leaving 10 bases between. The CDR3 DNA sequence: TGCAGCGTTGAAGGGCTAGCAGACTACGAGCAGTACTTC. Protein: CSVEGLADYEQYF.

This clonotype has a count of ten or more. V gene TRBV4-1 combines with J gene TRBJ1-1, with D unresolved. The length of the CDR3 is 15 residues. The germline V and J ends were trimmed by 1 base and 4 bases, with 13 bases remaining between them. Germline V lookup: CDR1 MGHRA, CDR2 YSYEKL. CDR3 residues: CASSQGARAVTEAFF. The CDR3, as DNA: TGCGCCAGCAGCCAAGGGGCGCGGGCGGTCACTGAAGCTTTCTTT.

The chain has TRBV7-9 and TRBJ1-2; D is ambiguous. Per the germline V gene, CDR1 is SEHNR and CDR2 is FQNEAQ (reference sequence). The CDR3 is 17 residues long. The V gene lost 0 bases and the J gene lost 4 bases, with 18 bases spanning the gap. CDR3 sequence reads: CASSLAGSYDEVYGYTF. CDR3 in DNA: TGTGCCAGCAGCTTAGCTGGCTCGTACGATGAGGTCTATGGCTACACCTTC.

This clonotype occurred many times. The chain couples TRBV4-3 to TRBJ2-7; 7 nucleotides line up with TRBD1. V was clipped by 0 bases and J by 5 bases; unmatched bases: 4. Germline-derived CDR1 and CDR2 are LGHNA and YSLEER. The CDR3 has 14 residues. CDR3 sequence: CASSQEGGFDEQYF. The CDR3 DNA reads TGCGCCAGCAGCCAAGAAGGGGGCTTCGACGAGCAGTACTTC.

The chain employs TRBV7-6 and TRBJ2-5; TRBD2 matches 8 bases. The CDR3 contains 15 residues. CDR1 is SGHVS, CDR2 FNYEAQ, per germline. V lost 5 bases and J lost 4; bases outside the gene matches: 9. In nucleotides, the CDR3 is TGTGCCAGCAGCCAAACCCGGGGGGGCCTAGAGACCCAGTACTTC. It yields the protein CASSQTRGGLETQYF.

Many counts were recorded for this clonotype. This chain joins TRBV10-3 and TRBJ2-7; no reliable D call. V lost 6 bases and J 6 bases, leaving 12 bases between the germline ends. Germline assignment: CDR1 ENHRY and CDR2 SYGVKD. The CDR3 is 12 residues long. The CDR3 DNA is TGTGCCATCAGGACAAGATCTTTCGAGCAGTACTTC. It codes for CAIRTRSFEQYF.

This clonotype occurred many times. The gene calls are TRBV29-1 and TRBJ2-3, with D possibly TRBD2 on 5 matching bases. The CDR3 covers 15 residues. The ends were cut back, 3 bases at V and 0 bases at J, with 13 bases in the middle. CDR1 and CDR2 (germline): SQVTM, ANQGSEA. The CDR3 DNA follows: TGCAGCGTTGAGGAGCTCCGGACTAGCACAGATACGCAGTATTTT. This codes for CSVEELRTSTDTQYF.

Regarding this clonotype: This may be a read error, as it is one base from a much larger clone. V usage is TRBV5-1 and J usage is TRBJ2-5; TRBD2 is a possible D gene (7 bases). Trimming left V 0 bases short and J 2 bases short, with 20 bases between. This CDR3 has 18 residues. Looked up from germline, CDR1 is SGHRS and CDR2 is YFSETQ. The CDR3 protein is CASSLAFSGGGHQETQYF. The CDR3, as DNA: TGCGCCAGCAGCTTGGCCTTTTCTGGCGGGGGCCATCAAGAGACCCAGTACTTC.

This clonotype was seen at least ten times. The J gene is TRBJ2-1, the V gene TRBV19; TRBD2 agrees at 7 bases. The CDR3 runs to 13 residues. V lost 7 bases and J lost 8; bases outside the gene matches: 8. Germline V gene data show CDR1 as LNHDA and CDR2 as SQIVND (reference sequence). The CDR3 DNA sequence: TGTGCCAGTAATTCGGGGGGAGTCGATGAGCAGTTCTTC. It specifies CASNSGGVDEQFF.

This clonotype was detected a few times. The CDR3 nucleotides read TGTGCCAGCAGCTCCGTCGGCCCCTACGAGCAGTACTTC. This translates into CASSSVGPYEQYF. The chain is built from TRBV6-5 and TRBJ2-7; D gene unclear. The germline CDR1 and CDR2 sequences are MNHEY and SVGAGI. The ends were cut back, 6 bases at V and 2 bases at J, with 11 bases in the middle. This CDR3 has 13 amino acids.

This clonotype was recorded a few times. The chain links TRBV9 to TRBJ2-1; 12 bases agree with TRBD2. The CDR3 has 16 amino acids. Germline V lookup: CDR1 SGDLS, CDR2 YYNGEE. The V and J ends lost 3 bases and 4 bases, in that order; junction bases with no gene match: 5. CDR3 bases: TGTGCCAGCAGCGCCACAGGACTAGCGGGGTACAATGAGCAGTTCTTC. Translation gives CASSATGLAGYNEQFF.

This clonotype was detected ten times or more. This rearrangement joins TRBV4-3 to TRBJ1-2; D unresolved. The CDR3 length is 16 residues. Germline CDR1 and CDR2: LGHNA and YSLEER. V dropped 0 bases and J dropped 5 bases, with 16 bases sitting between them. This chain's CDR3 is CASSQDRSATEYGYTF. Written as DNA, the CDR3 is TGCGCCAGCAGCCAAGACCGGTCAGCCACCGAATATGGCTACACCTTC.

Here the CDR3 reads CASSLAHNYEQYF. The CDR3 DNA follows: TGTGCCAGCAGCTTAGCACACAACTACGAGCAGTACTTC. The chain couples TRBV7-2 to TRBJ2-7, with D hard to call. The CDR3 covers 13 residues. Trimming stripped 0 bases from V and 3 bases from J, with 6 bases between. CDR1 SGHTA and CDR2 FQGNSA come from the germline V gene.

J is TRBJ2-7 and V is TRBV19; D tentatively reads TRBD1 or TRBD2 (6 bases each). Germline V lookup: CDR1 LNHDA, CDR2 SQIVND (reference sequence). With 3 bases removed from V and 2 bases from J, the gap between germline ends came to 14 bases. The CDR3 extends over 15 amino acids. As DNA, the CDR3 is TGTGCCAGTAGTATCGGGACTGGGGACACCTACGAGCAGTACTTC. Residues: CASSIGTGDTYEQYF.